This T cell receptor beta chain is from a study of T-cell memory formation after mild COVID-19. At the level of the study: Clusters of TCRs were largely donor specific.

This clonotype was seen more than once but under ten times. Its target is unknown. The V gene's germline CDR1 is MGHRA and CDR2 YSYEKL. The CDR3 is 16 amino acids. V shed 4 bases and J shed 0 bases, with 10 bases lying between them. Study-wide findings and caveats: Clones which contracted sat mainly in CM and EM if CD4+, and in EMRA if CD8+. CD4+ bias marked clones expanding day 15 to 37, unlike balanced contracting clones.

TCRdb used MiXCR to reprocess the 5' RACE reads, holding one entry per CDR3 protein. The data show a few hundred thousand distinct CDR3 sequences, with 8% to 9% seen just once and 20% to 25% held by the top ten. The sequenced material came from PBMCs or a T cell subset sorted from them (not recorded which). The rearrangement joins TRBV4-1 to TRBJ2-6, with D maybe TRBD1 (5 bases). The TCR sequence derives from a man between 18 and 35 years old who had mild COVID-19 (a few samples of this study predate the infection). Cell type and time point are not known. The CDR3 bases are TGCGCCAGCAGCCCACAAGACAGCTCTGGGGCCAACGTCCTGACTTTC. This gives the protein CASSPQDSSGANVLTF.